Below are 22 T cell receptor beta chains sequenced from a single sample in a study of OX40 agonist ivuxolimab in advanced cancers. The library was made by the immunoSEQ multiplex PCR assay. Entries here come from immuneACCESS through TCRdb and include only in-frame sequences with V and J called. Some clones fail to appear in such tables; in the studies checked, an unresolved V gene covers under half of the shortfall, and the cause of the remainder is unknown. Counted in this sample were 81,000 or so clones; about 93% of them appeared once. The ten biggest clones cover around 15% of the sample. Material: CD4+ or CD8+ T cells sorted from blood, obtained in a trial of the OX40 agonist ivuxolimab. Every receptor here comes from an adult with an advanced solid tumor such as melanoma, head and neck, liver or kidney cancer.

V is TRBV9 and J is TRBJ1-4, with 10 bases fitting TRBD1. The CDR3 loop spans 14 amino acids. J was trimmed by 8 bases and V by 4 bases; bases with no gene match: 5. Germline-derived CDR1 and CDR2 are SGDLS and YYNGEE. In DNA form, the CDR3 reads TGTGCCAGCAGCCAGACAGGGGGCGAGGAAAAACTGTTTTTT. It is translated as CASSQTGGEEKLFF.

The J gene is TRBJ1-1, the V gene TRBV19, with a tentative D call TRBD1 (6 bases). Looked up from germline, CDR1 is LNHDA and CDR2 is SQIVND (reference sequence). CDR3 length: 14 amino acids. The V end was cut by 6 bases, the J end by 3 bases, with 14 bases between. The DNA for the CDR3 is TGTGCCAGTAGCCTGCAGGGGTACGACACTGAAGCTTTCTTT. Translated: CASSLQGYDTEAFF.

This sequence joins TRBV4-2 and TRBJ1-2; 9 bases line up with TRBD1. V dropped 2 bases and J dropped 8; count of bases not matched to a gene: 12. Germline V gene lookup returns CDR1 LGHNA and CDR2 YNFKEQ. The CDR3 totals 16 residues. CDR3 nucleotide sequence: TGTGCCAGCAGCCAATCCTGGACAGGGGAGGCGTTAGGCTACACCTTC. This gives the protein CASSQSWTGEALGYTF.

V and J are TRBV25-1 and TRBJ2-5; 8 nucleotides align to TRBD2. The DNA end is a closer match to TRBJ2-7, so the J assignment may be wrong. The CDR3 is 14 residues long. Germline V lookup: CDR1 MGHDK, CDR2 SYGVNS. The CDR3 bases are TGTGCCAGCAGTTTTTTGGGACTAGACTACGAGCAGTACTTC. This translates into CASSFLGLDYEQYF.

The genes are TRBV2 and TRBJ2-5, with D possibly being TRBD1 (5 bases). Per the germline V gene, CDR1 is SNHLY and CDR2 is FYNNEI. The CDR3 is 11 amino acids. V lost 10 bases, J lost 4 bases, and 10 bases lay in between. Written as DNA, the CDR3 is TGTGCCACAGGGCCTCGAGAGACCCAGTACTTC. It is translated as CATGPRETQYF.

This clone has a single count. This CDR3 is CASSELRGRRKLFF. In DNA form, the CDR3 reads TGTGCCAGCAGCGAACTCAGAGGAAGGCGAAAACTGTTTTTT. The rearrangement joins TRBV9 to TRBJ1-4; no clear D gene. Germline loops: CDR1 SGDLS, CDR2 YYNGEE. CDR3 length equals 14 residues. V dropped 3 bases and J dropped 10 bases, with 16 bases sitting between them.

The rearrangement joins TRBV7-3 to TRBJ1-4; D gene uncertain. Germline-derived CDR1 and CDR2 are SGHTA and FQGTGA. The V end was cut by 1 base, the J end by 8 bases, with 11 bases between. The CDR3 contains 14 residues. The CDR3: CASSLIPGEEKLFF. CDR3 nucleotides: TGTGCCAGCAGCTTAATCCCGGGCGAGGAAAAACTGTTTTTT.

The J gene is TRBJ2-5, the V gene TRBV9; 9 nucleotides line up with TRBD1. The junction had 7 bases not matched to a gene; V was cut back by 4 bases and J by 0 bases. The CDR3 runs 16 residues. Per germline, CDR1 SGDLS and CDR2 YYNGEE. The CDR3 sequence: CASSTRDRVYQETQYF. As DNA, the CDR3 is TGTGCCAGCAGCACCCGGGACAGGGTCTACCAAGAGACCCAGTACTTC.

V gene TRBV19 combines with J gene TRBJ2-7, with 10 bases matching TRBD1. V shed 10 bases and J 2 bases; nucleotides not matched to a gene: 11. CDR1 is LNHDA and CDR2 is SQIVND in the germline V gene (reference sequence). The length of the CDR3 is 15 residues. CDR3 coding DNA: TGTGCCACGTCACCGGGACAGGGGCCTACCTACGAGCAGTACTTC. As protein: CATSPGQGPTYEQYF.

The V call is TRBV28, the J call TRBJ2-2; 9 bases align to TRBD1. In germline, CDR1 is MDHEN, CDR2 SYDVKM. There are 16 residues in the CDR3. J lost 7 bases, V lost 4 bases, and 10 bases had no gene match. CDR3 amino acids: CASSSRPGQGIGELFF. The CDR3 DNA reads TGTGCCAGCAGTTCGCGCCCGGGACAGGGTATCGGGGAGCTGTTTTTT.

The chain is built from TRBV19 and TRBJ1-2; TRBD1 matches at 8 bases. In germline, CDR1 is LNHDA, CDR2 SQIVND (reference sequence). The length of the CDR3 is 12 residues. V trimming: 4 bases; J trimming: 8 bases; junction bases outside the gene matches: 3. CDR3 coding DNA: TGTGCCAGTAGTACGTACAGGGGGGGCTACACCTTC. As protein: CASSTYRGGYTF.

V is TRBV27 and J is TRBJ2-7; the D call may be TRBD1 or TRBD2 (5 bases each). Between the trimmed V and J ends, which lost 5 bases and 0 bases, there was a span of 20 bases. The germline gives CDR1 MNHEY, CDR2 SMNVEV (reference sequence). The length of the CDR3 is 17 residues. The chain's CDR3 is CASSPIGTSGFSYEQYF. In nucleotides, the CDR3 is TGTGCCAGCAGTCCGATTGGGACCAGCGGATTCTCCTACGAGCAGTACTTC.

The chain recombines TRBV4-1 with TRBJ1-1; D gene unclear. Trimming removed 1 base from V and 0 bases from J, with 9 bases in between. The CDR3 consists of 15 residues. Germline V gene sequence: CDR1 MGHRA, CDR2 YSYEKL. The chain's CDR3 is CASSQGVGVNTEAFF. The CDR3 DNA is TGCGCCAGCAGCCAAGGTGTAGGCGTGAACACTGAAGCTTTCTTT.

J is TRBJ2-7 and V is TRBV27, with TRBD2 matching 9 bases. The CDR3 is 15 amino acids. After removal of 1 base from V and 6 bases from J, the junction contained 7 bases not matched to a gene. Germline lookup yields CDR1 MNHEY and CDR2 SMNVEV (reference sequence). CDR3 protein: CASSLLAGGPLEQYF. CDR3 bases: TGTGCCAGCAGTTTATTGGCGGGAGGGCCGCTCGAGCAGTACTTC.

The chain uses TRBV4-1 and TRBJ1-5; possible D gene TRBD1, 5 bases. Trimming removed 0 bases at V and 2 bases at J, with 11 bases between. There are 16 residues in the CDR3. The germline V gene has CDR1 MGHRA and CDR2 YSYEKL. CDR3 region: CASSQEGDVGNQPQHF. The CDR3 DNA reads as TGCGCCAGCAGCCAAGAGGGGGACGTGGGCAATCAGCCCCAGCATTTT.

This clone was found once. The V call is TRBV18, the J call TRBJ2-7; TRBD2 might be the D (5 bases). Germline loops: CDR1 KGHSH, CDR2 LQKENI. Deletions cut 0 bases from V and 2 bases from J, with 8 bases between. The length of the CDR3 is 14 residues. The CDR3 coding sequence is TGTGCCAGCTCACCACCGAACGGGGCCTACGAGCAGTACTTC. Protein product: CASSPPNGAYEQYF.

The CDR3, as DNA: TGTGCCAGCAGTCCCCGCGCGGACAGTCCCTACGAGCAGTACTTC. It specifies CASSPRADSPYEQYF. The chain links TRBV6-5 to TRBJ2-7, with D possibly being TRBD1 (6 bases). This CDR3 spans 15 amino acids. The ends were cut back, 5 bases at V and 2 bases at J, with 16 bases in the middle. Per the germline V gene, CDR1 is MNHEY and CDR2 is SVGAGI.

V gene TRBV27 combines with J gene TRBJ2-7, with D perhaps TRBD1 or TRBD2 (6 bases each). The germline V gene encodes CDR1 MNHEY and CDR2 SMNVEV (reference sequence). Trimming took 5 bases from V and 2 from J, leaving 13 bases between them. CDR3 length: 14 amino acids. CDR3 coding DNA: TGTGCCAGCAGTCTAAAGGGGGGAACCTACGAGCAGTACTTC. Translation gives CASSLKGGTYEQYF.

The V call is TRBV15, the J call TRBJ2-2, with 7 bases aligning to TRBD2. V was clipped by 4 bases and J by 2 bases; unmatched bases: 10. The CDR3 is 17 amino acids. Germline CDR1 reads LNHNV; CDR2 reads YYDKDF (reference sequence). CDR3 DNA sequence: TGTGCCACCAGCACCCCGTGGGAGGGACTTAACACCGGGGAGCTGTTTTTT. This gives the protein CATSTPWEGLNTGELFF.

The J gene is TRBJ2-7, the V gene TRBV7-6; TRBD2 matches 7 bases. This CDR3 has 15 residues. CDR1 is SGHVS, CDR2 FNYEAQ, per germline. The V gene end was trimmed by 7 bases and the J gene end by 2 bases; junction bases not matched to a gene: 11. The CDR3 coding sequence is TGTGCCAGCACCACCGTCGGGGGGTCGACCTACGAGCAGTACTTC. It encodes CASTTVGGSTYEQYF. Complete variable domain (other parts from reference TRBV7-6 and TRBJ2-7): GAGVSQSPRYKVTKRGQDVALRCDPISGHVSLYWYRQALGQGPEFLTYFNYEAQQDKSGLPNDRFSAERPEGSISTLTIQRTEQRDSAMYRCASTTVGGSTYEQYFGPGTRLTVT.

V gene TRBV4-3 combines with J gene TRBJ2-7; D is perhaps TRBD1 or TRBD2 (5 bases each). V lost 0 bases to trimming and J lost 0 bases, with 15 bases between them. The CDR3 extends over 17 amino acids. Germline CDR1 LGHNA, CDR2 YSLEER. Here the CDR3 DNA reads TGCGCCAGCAGCCAAGATTATGGGGGTCTGAGCTCCTACGAGCAGTACTTC. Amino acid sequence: CASSQDYGGLSSYEQYF.

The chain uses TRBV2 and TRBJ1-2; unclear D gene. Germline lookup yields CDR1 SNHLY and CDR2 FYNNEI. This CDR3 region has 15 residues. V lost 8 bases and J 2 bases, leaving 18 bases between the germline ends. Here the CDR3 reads CASFTPQRRNYGYTF. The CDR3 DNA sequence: TGTGCCAGCTTTACCCCACAGCGAAGGAACTATGGCTACACCTTC.